This T cell receptor beta chain was observed in a study of blood T cell repertoires in COVID-19. Study overall: PBMCs, B-cell-depleted T cells, or T cells were the source of the cDNA or gDNA that made up the material.

Trimming left V 6 bases short and J 10 bases short, with 13 bases between. CDR1 and CDR2 from the germline V gene are MNHEY and SVGAGI. This CDR3 is 12 amino acids long. Original processing methods: Cell counts per sample came from amplifying reference gene primers. Sequencing was performed with immunoSEQ multiplex PCR; in TCRdb, only in-frame clones are kept and a portion is missing. V, J and clone size are taken as reported in that table, and D and trimming were inferred from the DNA itself. The data contain 80,000 to 130,000 clones, 80% to 95% of them singletons. The clonotype originates from a man in his fifties or sixties with acute or convalescent COVID-19. The rearrangement links TRBV6-5 to TRBJ2-1; possible D gene TRBD2, 5 bases. The sequencing input was peripheral blood. CDR3 sequence: CASSPLGPEQFF. CDR3 coding DNA: TGTGCCAGCAGCCCACTAGGGCCAGAGCAGTTCTTC.